This TCR beta chain was retrieved from a study of cytomegalovirus exposure and HLA in healthy donors. The PCR employed 60 Vbeta primers together with 13 Jbeta primers. Sequenced by immunoSEQ multiplex PCR; TCRdb stores in-frame clones only, minus some. Among about 140,000 clones listed, 73% were seen once. Germline CDR1 reads SGDLS; CDR2 reads YYNGEE. V shed 3 bases and J 7 bases; nucleotides not matched to a gene: 6. The CDR3 sequence is 13 residues long. V gene TRBV9 combines with J gene TRBJ1-1; 7 nucleotides agree with TRBD1. The sequencing input was PBMCs. This TCR was recovered from a human donor in good health. The CDR3 DNA reads TGTGCCAGCAGCGAAGGACAGGCCGATGAAGCTTTCTTT. Amino acids: CASSEGQADEAFF.